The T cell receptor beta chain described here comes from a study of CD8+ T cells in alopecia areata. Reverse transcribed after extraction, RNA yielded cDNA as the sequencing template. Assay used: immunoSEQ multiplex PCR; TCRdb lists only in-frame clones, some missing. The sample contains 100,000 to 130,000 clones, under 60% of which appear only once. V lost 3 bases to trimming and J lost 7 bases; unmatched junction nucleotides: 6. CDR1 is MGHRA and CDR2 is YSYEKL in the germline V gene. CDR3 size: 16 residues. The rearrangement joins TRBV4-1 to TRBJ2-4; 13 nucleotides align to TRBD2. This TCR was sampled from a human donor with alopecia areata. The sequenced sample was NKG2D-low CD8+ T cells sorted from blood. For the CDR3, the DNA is TGCGCCAGCAGCCAGGGGACTAGCGGGGTTAGGAACATTCAGTACTTC. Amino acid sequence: CASSQGTSGVRNIQYF.